These T cell receptor beta chains were read from a single sample in a study of T cell changes during pregnancy in multiple sclerosis. Only in-frame clones appear in the TCRdb table, and some are missing; sequencing was by immunoSEQ multiplex PCR. The table has some 41,000 clones, roughly 87% seen once. The sequencing here drew on CD4+ T cells from peripheral blood mononuclear cells, taken after pregnancy. The origin of the receptors is a female donor with multiple sclerosis, enrolled in a pregnancy study. The CDR3 runs from the conserved cysteine through the conserved F or W. A D gene is named only where the DNA matches it firmly.

d_call | j_call | v_call | cdr3_aa | cdr3_nt
. | TRBJ1-2 | TRBV7-9 | CASSPDTPYGYTF | TGTGCCAGCAGCCCGGACACCCCCTATGGCTACACCTTC
. | TRBJ1-1 | TRBV7-7 | CASSPFTGHPNTEAFF | TGTGCCAGCAGCCCATTCACGGGACACCCGAACACTGAAGCTTTCTTT
. | TRBJ1-1 | TRBV6-5 | CASRRPGKNTEAFF | TGTGCCAGCAGACGTCCGGGAAAGAACACTGAAGCTTTCTTT
TRBD1 | TRBJ1-6 | TRBV9 | CASSYSGDRAYNSPLHF | TGTGCCAGCAGCTACTCCGGGGACAGGGCCTATAATTCACCCCTCCACTTT
. | TRBJ2-3 | TRBV30 | CAWEGASGLTDTQYF | TGTGCCTGGGAGGGGGCTAGCGGGCTCACAGATACGCAGTATTTT
. | TRBJ2-3 | TRBV9 | CASSVGGGNTQYF | TGTGCCAGCAGCGTAGGGGGAGGCAATACGCAGTATTTT
TRBD2 | TRBJ2-1 | TRBV2 | CASRRLLAASYNEQFF | TGTGCCAGCAGACGACTACTAGCGGCTTCCTACAATGAGCAGTTCTTC
TRBD1 | TRBJ2-7 | TRBV6-5 | CASSRGTDAYF | TGTGCCAGCAGTAGGGGGACAGATGCGTACTTC
TRBD1 | TRBJ2-7 | TRBV6-5 | CASSGQGAFYEQYF | TGTGCCAGCTCCGGACAGGGGGCGTTCTACGAGCAGTACTTC
. | TRBJ1-2 | TRBV27 | CASSYNVEGGYGYTF | TGTGCCAGCAGTTATAACGTAGAAGGGGGCTATGGCTACACCTTC
TRBD2 | TRBJ2-3 | TRBV27 | CASTPRGGPGGTDTQYF | TGTGCCAGCACCCCGAGGGGAGGGCCGGGGGGCACAGATACGCAGTATTTT
TRBD1 | TRBJ2-5 | TRBV6-6 | CAIADRAGQTQYF | TGTGCCATCGCGGACAGGGCTGGGCAGACCCAGTACTTC